The 6 T cell receptor beta chains below were found in one sample sequenced in a study of PD-L1 blockade in urothelial cancer. Time point: peripheral blood 6 weeks after treatment start. Profiled with immunoSEQ multiplex PCR; TCRdb holds only in-frame clones, not every one. The sample carries about 36,000 clones, around 84% recorded once. Here the sequenced sample was PBMCs, taken around atezolizumab (anti-PD-L1) treatment. These receptors all stem from a man aged 40-49 years with urothelial cancer.

This sequence joins TRBV27 and TRBJ1-1; D call uncertain. Germline CDR1 MNHEY, CDR2 SMNVEV (reference sequence). The V end was cut by 11 bases, the J end by 0 bases, with 13 bases between. The CDR3 is 13 amino acids. CDR3 bases: TGTGCCGCTGGTCGGTCCATGAACACTGAAGCTTTCTTT. Encoded protein: CAAGRSMNTEAFF.

This clone showed up just once. This rearrangement joins TRBV5-6 to TRBJ2-7; 10 nucleotides line up with TRBD1. Per germline, CDR1 SGHDT and CDR2 YYEEEE. V gave up 4 bases and J gave up 0 bases; unmatched junction bases: 10. This CDR3 comprises 17 residues. The CDR3 is CASSRTKRDRGSYEQYF. In DNA, the CDR3 is TGTGCCAGCAGCCGGACGAAGAGGGACAGGGGCTCCTACGAGCAGTACTTC. The variable domain in full, with the rest retrieved from reference TRBV5-6 and TRBJ2-7, is DAGVTQSPTHLIKTRGQQVTLRCSPKSGHDTVSWYQQALGQGPQFIFQYYEEEERQRGNFPDRFSGHQFPNYSSELNVNALLLGDSALYLCASSRTKRDRGSYEQYFGPGTRLTVT.

The rearrangement uses TRBV11-2 and TRBJ2-7; 7 bases map to TRBD2. Unmatched junction bases numbered 10, after V lost 0 bases and J lost 5 bases. The CDR3 contains 16 residues. Germline CDR1 reads SGHAT; CDR2 reads FQNNGV. DNA of the CDR3: TGTGCCAGCAGCTTAGATCGTTTGCGGGAGAGGAACGAGCAGTACTTC. It is translated as CASSLDRLRERNEQYF.

The chain employs TRBV19 and TRBJ2-2; 7 bases are shared with TRBD1. V was pared by 5 bases and J by 3 bases, with 3 bases of the junction left unmatched. Per germline, CDR1 LNHDA and CDR2 SQIVND (reference sequence). This CDR3 region has 14 residues. CDR3 protein: CASSAGTDTGELFF. CDR3 sequence (DNA): TGTGCCAGTAGTGCTGGGACAGACACCGGGGAGCTGTTTTTT.

This clone was counted once. The rearrangement joins TRBV5-6 to TRBJ2-7, with TRBD2 identical over 13 bases. CDR1 is SGHDT, CDR2 YYEEEE, per germline. CDR3 length: 15 residues. Germline trimming cut 4 bases from V and 4 bases from J; bases unmatched to any gene: 5. CDR3 in DNA: TGTGCCAGCAGCCGAGGACTAGCGGGAGCGTACGAGCAGTACTTC. It encodes CASSRGLAGAYEQYF.

The chain joins TRBV28 to TRBJ1-3; 8 nucleotides agree with TRBD1. The V and J ends lost 5 bases and 4 bases, in that order; junction bases with no gene match: 4. Germline CDR1 and CDR2: MDHEN and SYDVKM. CDR3 size: 14 residues. CDR3 coding DNA: TGTGCCAGCAGTCCTGGACAGGGCGGAAACACCATATATTTT. Its protein is CASSPGQGGNTIYF.